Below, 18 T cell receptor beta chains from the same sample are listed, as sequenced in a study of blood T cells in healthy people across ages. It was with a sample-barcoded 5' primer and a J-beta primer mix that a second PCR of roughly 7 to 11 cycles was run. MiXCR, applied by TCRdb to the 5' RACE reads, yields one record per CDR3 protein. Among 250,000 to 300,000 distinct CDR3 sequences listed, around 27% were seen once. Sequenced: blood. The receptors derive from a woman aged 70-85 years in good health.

CDR3 amino acids: CAISVKAGSGEQYF. In DNA form, the CDR3 reads TGTGCCATCAGTGTAAAAGCTGGGTCTGGTGAGCAGTACTTC. The genes are TRBV10-3 and TRBJ2-7; D remains ambiguous. This CDR3 is built from 14 residues. Germline V gene data show CDR1 as ENHRY and CDR2 as SYGVKD. Trimming removed 4 bases at V and 7 bases at J, with 17 bases between.

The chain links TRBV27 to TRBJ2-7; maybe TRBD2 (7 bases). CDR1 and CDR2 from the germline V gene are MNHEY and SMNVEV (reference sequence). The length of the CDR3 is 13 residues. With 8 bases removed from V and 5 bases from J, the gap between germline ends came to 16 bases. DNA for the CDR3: TGTGCCAGCTCATTAGGGGGGGCCCACGAGCAGTACTTC. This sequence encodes CASSLGGAHEQYF.

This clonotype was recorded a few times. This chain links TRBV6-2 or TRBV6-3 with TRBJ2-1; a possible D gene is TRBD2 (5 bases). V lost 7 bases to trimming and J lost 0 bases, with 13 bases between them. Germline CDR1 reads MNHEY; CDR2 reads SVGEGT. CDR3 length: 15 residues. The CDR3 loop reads CASILSVSSYNEQFF. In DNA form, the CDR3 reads TGTGCCAGCATCCTTAGCGTGAGCTCCTACAATGAGCAGTTCTTC.

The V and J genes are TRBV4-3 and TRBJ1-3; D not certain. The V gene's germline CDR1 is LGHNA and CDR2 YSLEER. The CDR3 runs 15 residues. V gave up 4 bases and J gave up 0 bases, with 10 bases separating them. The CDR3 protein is CASSPGGSSGNTIYF. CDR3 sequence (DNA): TGCGCCAGCAGCCCCGGAGGGAGCTCTGGAAACACCATATATTTT.

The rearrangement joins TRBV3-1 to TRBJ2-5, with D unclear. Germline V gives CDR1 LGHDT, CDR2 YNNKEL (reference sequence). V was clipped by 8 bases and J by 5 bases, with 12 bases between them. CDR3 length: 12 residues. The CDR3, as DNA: TGTGCCAGCCGAGGAGCACCGGAGACCCAGTACTTC. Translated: CASRGAPETQYF.

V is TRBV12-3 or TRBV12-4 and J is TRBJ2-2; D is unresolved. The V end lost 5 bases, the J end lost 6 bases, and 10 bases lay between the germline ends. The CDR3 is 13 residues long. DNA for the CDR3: TGTGCCAGCAGTCTGCTAGTCCCCGGGGAGCTGTTTTTT. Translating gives CASSLLVPGELFF.

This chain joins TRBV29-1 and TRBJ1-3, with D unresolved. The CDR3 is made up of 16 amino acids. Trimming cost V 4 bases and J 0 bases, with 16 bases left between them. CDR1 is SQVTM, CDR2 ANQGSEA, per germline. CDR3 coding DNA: TGCAGCGTTGCTAACGTAGGGCGGAACTCTGGAAACACCATATATTTT. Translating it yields CSVANVGRNSGNTIYF.

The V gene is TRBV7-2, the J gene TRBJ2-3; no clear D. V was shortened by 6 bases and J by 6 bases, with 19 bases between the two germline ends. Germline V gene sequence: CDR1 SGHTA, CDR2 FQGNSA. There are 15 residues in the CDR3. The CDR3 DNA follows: TGTGCCAGCAGGTCCAACGCGGCCCTCAGGGATACGCAGTATTTT. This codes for CASRSNAALRDTQYF.

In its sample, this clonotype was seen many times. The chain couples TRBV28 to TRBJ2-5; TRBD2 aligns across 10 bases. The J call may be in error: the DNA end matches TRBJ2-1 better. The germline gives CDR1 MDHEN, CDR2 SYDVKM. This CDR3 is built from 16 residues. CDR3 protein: CASSSLAGDGKVEQFF. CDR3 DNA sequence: TGTGCCAGCAGTTCTCTAGCGGGAGACGGGAAAGTTGAGCAGTTCTTC.

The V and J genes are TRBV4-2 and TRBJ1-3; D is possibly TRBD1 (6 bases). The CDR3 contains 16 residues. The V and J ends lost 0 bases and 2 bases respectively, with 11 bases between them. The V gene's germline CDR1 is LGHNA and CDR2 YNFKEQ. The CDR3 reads CASSQETTGPGNTIYF. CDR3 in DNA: TGTGCCAGCAGCCAAGAGACTACAGGGCCTGGAAACACCATATATTTT.

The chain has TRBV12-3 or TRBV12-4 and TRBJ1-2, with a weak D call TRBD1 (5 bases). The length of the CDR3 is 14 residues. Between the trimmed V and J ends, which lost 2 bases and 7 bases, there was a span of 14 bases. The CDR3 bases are TGTGCCAGCAGTTTATTGCAGGGCCGCAGTGGCTACACCTTC. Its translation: CASSLLQGRSGYTF.

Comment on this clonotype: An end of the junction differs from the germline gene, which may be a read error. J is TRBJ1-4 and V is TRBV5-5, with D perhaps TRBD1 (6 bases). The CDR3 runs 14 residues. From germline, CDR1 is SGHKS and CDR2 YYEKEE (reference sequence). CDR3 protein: CACSLVGRGEKLFF. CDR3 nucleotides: TGTGCCTGCAGCTTGGTCGGGAGGGGGGAAAAACTGTTTTTT. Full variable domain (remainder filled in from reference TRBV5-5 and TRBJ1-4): DAGVTQSPTHLIKTRGQQVTLRCSPISGHKSVSWYQQVLGQGPQFIFQYYEKEERGRGNFPDRFSARQFPNYSSELNVNALLLGDSALYLCACSLVGRGEKLFFGSGTQLSVL.

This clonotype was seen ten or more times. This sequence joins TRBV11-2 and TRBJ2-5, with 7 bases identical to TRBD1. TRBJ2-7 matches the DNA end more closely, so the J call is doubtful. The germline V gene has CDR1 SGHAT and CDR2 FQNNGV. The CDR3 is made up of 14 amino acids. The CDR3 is CASSLVQGAYEQYF. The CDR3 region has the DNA TGTGCCAGCAGCTTAGTGCAGGGGGCCTACGAGCAGTACTTC.

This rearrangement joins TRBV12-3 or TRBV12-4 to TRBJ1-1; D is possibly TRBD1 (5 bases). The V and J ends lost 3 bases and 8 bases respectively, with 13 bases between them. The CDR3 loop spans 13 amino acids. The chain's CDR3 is CASSFREWDEAFF. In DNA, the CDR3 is TGTGCCAGCAGTTTCAGGGAGTGGGACGAAGCTTTCTTT.

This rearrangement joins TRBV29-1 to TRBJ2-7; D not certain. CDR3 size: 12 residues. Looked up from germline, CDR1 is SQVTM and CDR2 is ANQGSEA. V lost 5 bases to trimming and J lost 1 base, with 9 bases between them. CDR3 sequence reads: CSVCVQSYEQYF. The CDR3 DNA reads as TGCAGCGTTTGTGTACAGTCCTACGAGCAGTACTTC.

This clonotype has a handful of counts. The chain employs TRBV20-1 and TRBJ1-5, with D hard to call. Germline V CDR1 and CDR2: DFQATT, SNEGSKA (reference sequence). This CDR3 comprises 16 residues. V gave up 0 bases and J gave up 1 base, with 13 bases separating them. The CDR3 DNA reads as TGCAGTGCTAGAGATCCCCAGGTCCCAAGCAATCAGCCCCAGCATTTT. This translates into CSARDPQVPSNQPQHF.

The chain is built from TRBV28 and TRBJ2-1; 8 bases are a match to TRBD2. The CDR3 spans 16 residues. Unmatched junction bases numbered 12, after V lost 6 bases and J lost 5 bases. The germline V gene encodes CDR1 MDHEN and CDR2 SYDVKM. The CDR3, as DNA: TGTGCCAGCAGCTCCGGGAGGGGACCCATAAACAATGAGCAGTTCTTC. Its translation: CASSSGRGPINNEQFF.

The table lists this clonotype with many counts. DNA of the CDR3: TGCAGTGCCACGCAAGGACAGGGGGCTTCCAATCAGCCCCAGCATTTT. Its protein is CSATQGQGASNQPQHF. This sequence joins TRBV20-1 and TRBJ1-5; 11 nucleotides align to TRBD1. The CDR3 loop spans 16 amino acids. Germline V gene lookup returns CDR1 DFQATT and CDR2 SNEGSKA (reference sequence). V lost 6 bases to trimming and J lost 3 bases; unmatched junction nucleotides: 10.